This T cell receptor beta chain was identified in a study of human T cells and chemical hapten exposure. As for the study in general: Upper-back patch tests with 0.01% DPC were read at 6 days. Women made up most patients, who had alopecia areata, totalis or universalis.

Overall study findings and caveats: Expanded TCRs clustered into significantly more large CDR3 similarity groups than controls, the analysis revealed.

TCRdb reanalysed the RACE reads using MiXCR and keeps one entry per CDR3 protein. The table lists some 400,000 distinct CDR3 sequences, around 5% of them singletons. This clonotype showed up just a few times. What it recognizes is unknown. As for time point: patch test 1, 2 weeks after DPC sensitization. The treatment is: therapeutic diphenylcyclopropenone sensitization with weekly scalp DPC. The starting material was whole blood, obtained in connection with sensitization to the hapten diphenylcyclopropenone (DPC). The clonotype comes from a woman in her fifties or sixties with alopecia areata. Some clones in this sample may be carry-over from other donors' samples.

In nucleotides, the CDR3 is TGTGCCAGCAGTTACGGGCAGAGCTCTGGAAACACCATATATTTT. This gives the protein CASSYGQSSGNTIYF. This chain joins TRBV6-5 and TRBJ1-3, with D uncertain. CDR3 length: 15 residues. Trimming pared 2 bases from V and 0 bases from J, leaving 8 bases between. The germline gives CDR1 MNHEY, CDR2 SVGAGI.